This TCR beta chain originates from a study of OX40 agonist ivuxolimab in advanced cancers. On the study more broadly: Males comprised 82.7% of the group, whose mean age was about 62 years (range roughly 23 to 80). Findings and limits, study-wide: Expanded peripheral T cell antigen specificity was not determined. Averaging showed that CD8+ T cells had more expanded clones than CD4+ did.

Assay: immunoSEQ multiplex PCR; the TCRdb copy retains only in-frame clones and omits some. The data show more than 55,000 clones, more than 75% seen once. Between the trimmed V and J ends, which lost 5 bases and 6 bases, there was a span of 16 bases. CDR1 is SGHAT, CDR2 FQDESV, per germline (reference sequence). The CDR3 loop spans 14 amino acids. For this clone: Its antigen remains unidentified.

The sample here was CD4+ or CD8+ T cells sorted from blood, taken in a trial of the OX40 agonist ivuxolimab. The V gene is TRBV11-1, the J gene TRBJ1-2; D is unclear. The receptor was derived from an adult with an advanced solid tumor such as melanoma, head and neck, liver or kidney cancer. CDR3 protein: CASSDGRRVDGYTF. The CDR3 coding sequence is TGTGCCAGCAGCGATGGACGGAGAGTGGATGGCTACACCTTC. The whole variable domain, filled in from reference TRBV11-1 and TRBJ1-2, reads EAEVAQSPRYKITEKSQAVAFWCDPISGHATLYWYRQILGQGPELLVQFQDESVVDDSQLPKDRFSAERLKGVDSTLKIQPAELGDSAMYLCASSDGRRVDGYTFGSGTRLTVV.